What follows are 5 T cell receptor beta chains derived from one specimen sequenced in a study of neoadjuvant anti-PD-1 for oral cavity cancer. The data were produced by immunoSEQ multiplex PCR, yet TCRdb's version contains in-frame clones alone and is incomplete. This sample carries around 15,000 clones, roughly 40% of them seen once, and the ten largest clones take roughly two fifths. Noted time point: after neoadjuvant nivolumab, at surgical resection. The source was tumor tissue, collected after nivolumab (anti-PD-1) treatment. The receptors come from a person aged 35-80 years with oral cavity squamous cell carcinoma.

This clone was observed a handful of times. This chain connects TRBV28 to TRBJ1-2, with 9 bases aligning to TRBD1. Germline loops: CDR1 MDHEN, CDR2 SYDVKM. V lost 6 bases and J lost 6; bases outside the gene matches: 14. This CDR3 contains 16 residues. The CDR3 sequence is CASSVPGQGVYDGYTF. The CDR3 bases are TGTGCCAGCAGCGTGCCGGGACAGGGAGTTTACGATGGCTACACCTTC.

This chain links TRBV7-2 with TRBJ1-2, with TRBD1 matching over 7 bases. The CDR3 extends over 16 amino acids. The germline CDR1 and CDR2 sequences are SGHTA and FQGNSA. The ends lost 0 bases at V and 2 bases at J; junction bases unmatched: 6. CDR3 amino acids: CASSLAGAGGNYGYTF. CDR3 nucleotides: TGTGCCAGCAGCTTAGCGGGCGCAGGGGGGAACTATGGCTACACCTTC.

CDR3 region: CASSMSDRANEKLFF. The CDR3 bases are TGTGCCAGTAGTATGTCCGATCGAGCTAATGAAAAACTGTTTTTT. The V gene is TRBV19, the J gene TRBJ1-4, with D uncertain. V lost 3 bases, J lost 3 bases, and 11 bases lay in between. CDR3 length: 15 amino acids. Germline lookup yields CDR1 LNHDA and CDR2 SQIVND (reference sequence).

Points on this clone: This same CDR3 is encoded by further DNA sequences in the sample. The rearrangement uses TRBV4-3 and TRBJ2-3; D gene ambiguous. The CDR3 length is 12 residues. Germline V gene lookup returns CDR1 LGHNA and CDR2 YSLEER. V was cut by 1 base and J by 6 bases, with 5 bases left in between. CDR3 sequence reads: CASSQGRDTQYF. As DNA, the CDR3 is TGCGCCAGCAGCCAAGGACGGGATACGCAGTATTTT.

This rearrangement joins TRBV7-9 to TRBJ1-5; 11 bases align to TRBD1. The CDR3 totals 17 residues. CDR1 and CDR2 from the germline V gene are SEHNR and FQNEAQ (reference sequence). J lost 2 bases, V lost 4 bases, and 7 bases had no gene match. The CDR3 sequence: CASSSAGQGAGNQPQHF. The CDR3 region has the DNA TGTGCCAGCAGCTCAGCTGGACAGGGGGCCGGCAATCAGCCCCAGCATTTT. Full variable domain (missing parts from reference TRBV7-9 and TRBJ1-5): DTGVSQNPRHKITKRGQNVTFRCDPISEHNRLYWYRQTLGQGPEFLTYFQNEAQLEKSRLLSDRFSAERPKGSFSTLEIQRTEQGDSAMYLCASSSAGQGAGNQPQHFGDGTRLSIL.